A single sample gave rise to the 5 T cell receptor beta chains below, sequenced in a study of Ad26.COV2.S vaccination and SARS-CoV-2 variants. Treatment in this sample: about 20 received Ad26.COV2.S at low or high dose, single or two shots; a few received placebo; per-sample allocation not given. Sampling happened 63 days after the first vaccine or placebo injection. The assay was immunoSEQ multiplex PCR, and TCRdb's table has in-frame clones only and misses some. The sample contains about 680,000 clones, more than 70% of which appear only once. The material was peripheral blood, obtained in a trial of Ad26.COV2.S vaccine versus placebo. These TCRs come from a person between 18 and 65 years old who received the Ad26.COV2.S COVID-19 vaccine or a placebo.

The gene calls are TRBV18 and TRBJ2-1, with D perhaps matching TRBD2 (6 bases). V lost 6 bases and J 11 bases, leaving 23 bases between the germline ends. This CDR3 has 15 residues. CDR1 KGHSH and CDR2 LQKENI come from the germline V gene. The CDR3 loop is CASSALAGALVQQFF. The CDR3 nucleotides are TGTGCCAGCTCCGCACTAGCTGGGGCACTTGTTCAGCAGTTCTTC.

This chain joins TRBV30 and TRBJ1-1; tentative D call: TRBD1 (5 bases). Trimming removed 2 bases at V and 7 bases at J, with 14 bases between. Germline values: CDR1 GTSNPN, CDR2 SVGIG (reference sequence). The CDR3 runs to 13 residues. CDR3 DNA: TGTGCCTGGAGTTCCGGGGCCAAGGTTGAAGCTTTCTTT. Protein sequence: CAWSSGAKVEAFF.

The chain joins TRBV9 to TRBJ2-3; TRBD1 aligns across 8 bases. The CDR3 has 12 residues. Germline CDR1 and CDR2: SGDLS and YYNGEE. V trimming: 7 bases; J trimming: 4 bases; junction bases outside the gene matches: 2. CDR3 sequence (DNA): TGTGCCAGCGGACAGGGCGCAGATACGCAGTATTTT. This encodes CASGQGADTQYF.

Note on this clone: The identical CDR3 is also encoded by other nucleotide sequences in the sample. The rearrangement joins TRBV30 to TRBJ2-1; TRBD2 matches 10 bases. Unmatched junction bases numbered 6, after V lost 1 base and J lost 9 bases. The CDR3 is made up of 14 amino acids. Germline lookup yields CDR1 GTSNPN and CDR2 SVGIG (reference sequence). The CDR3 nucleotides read TGTGCCTGGAGTGCCGGGACTAGCGTTGGTGAGCAGTTCTTC. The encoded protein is CAWSAGTSVGEQFF. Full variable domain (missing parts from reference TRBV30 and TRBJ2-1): SQTIHQWPATLVQPVGSPLSLECTVEGTSNPNLYWYRQAAGRGLQLLFYSVGIGQISSEVPQNLSASRPQDRQFILSSKKLLLSDSGFYLCAWSAGTSVGEQFFGPGTRLTVL.

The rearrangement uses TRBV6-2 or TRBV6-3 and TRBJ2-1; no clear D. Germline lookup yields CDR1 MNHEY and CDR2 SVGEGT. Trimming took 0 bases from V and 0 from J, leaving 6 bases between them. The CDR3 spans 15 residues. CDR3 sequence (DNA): TGTGCCAGCAGTTACTCTTTTAGCTCCTACAATGAGCAGTTCTTC. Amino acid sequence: CASSYSFSSYNEQFF.